These T cell receptor beta chains were read from a single sample in a study of blood T cell repertoires in COVID-19. Libraries were prepared by immunoSEQ multiplex PCR; TCRdb keeps only in-frame clonotypes and omits some of them. The sample contains around 93,000 clones, approximately 81% of which appear only once. The specimen was peripheral blood. These receptors originate from a man aged 55 to 70 with acute or convalescent COVID-19. CDR3s include the opening cysteine and the closing phenylalanine or tryptophan. The order of the fields is CDR3 DNA, CDR3 protein, D gene, J gene, V gene, clone size. A D gene is named only where the DNA matches it firmly. Some rows have no size entry. The others give once, few or many, or a class for an expanded clone.

TGCGCCAGCAGCCAACATGGGACAGCCTATAACACTGAAGCTTTCTTT,CASSQHGTAYNTEAFF,TRBD1,TRBJ1-1,TRBV4-1,-
TGCAGCGTTAGACAGGGATTAAACACTGAAGCTTTCTTT,CSVRQGLNTEAFF,TRBD1,TRBJ1-1,TRBV29-1,-
TGTGCCAGCAGCTTGGGACAGGGGGCAGGTCAGCCCCAGCATTTT,CASSLGQGAGQPQHF,TRBD1,TRBJ1-5,TRBV7-2,once
TGTGCCAGCAGCGGACCGACAGGGACCTACGAGCAGTACTTC,CASSGPTGTYEQYF,TRBD1,TRBJ2-7,TRBV5-6,-
TGTGCCACCAGCCAAAACAGGGTTTTAGGCTACACCTTC,CATSQNRVLGYTF,-,TRBJ1-2,TRBV15,-
TGCAGCGTTGATACGGGGGAGGGAGAGACCCAGTACTTC,CSVDTGEGETQYF,TRBD2,TRBJ2-5,TRBV29-1,-
TGTGCCAGCAGTCCGAACCGGGGATTCACAGATACGCAGTATTTT,CASSPNRGFTDTQYF,-,TRBJ2-3,TRBV6-5,-
TGTGCCAGCAGCTTAGCGCATGCGGGATCCTACAATGAGCAGTTCTTC,CASSLAHAGSYNEQFF,-,TRBJ2-1,TRBV7-2,-
TGTGCCAGTAGTATACCGGTACAGGGGGAGCAGTTCTTC,CASSIPVQGEQFF,TRBD1,TRBJ2-1,TRBV19,once
TGTGCCAGCAGCTTGACGGGTACGCAGTATTTT,CASSLTGTQYF,-,TRBJ2-3,TRBV7-2,-
TGTGCCAGCAGAGTCGGGCTTATGGACAGGGTAATCTATGGCTACACCTTC,CASRVGLMDRVIYGYTF,TRBD1,TRBJ1-2,TRBV14,-
TGTGCCAGTAGTTTGAGGCGGGGGTTAGCCAAAAACATTCAGTACTTC,CASSLRRGLAKNIQYF,TRBD2,TRBJ2-4,TRBV19,-
TGTGCCAGCAGCTTACGGGGGAGTGTACCCAATGAGCAGTTCTTC,CASSLRGSVPNEQFF,-,TRBJ2-1,TRBV7-2,-
TGTGCCAGCAGCTTATCGAGGAAGGCTGAATCACCCCTCCACTTT,CASSLSRKAESPLHF,-,TRBJ1-6,TRBV11-3,-
TGTGCCACCAGCAGAGATGCCGGACAGGGTGTTTCACCCCTCCACTTT,CATSRDAGQGVSPLHF,TRBD1,TRBJ1-6,TRBV15,-
TGTGCCAGTAGTATTCAGTTCGGCAGGGTCAGAAATCAGCCCCAGCATTTT,CASSIQFGRVRNQPQHF,-,TRBJ1-5,TRBV19,few
TGTGCCAGCAGTTCCTTCCCGGGACAGGGGGCGGCCCAGCATTTT,CASSSFPGQGAAQHF,TRBD1,TRBJ1-5,TRBV6-5,-
TGTGCCAGCTCACCACGGTCAGGGCAGCAGAACACTGAAGCTTTCTTT,CASSPRSGQQNTEAFF,-,TRBJ1-1,TRBV18,-